This TCR beta chain was recovered during a study of T cell clusters in autoimmune cytopenias. The CDR3 loop spans 14 amino acids. Germline values: CDR1 SGHRS, CDR2 YFSETQ. About 37,500 genome equivalents of blood DNA were amplified for TRB. Multiplex touch-down PCR amplified TRB using TRB-A and TRB-B pools in one tube. TCRdb reprocessed the multiplex PCR reads and keeps a single row for each CDR3 protein, giving no DNA. The specimen's table records 4,500 to 6,500 distinct CDR3 sequences. The sequence came from a human donor with an autoimmune cytopenia or autoimmune hepatitis (not recorded which). The V call is TRBV5-1, the J call TRBJ1-1. What was sequenced was peripheral blood. CDR3: CASSVRGMNTEAFF.